This T cell receptor (beta chain) was sequenced in a study of OX40 agonist ivuxolimab in advanced cancers. Across the study: A male proportion of 82.7% was recorded, with mean age about 54 years and range about 20 to 85.

In the case of this clone: Antigen unknown.

Broader study findings: There was clonal expansion of CD4+ and CD8+ blood T cells by week 6 at 0.1 to 3.0 mg/kg.

The method was immunoSEQ multiplex PCR; TCRdb's version includes in-frame clones alone and lacks a portion of them. The profile shows 55,000 to 75,000 clones, roughly 80% of them singletons. Per the germline V gene, CDR1 is MDHEN and CDR2 is SYDVKM. J lost 4 bases, V lost 3 bases, and 12 bases had no gene match. CDR3 length: 17 residues. The V gene is TRBV28, the J gene TRBJ2-3; the match to TRBD2 covers 8 bases. The receptor comes from an adult with an advanced solid tumor such as melanoma, head and neck, liver or kidney cancer. The sequences come from CD4+ or CD8+ T cells sorted from blood, collected in a trial of the OX40 agonist ivuxolimab. The CDR3 bases are TGTGCCAGCAGTTTGTCCTGGGGGGGACTAGAGGCAGATACGCAGTATTTT. It is translated as CASSLSWGGLEADTQYF.